The next 8 T cell receptor beta chains were all read from a single sample in a study of T cells after yellow fever vaccination (dated by TCRdb to between 2017 and 2020). The library was produced with 5' RACE. TCRdb records Illumina NovaSeq 6000 as the sequencer. TCRdb's own reprocessing of the public reads used fastp at Q25 and MiXCR and kept productive beta chains. Each record represents a unique CDR3 protein, reported with the most common genes and DNA among its rows. This sample is represented by 150,000 to 200,000 distinct CDR3 sequences; 9.3% of them were singletons. The top ten clonotypes cover about 40% of the sample. The sample's treatment or condition label is to be understood as: live attenuated yellow fever vaccine strain. This specimen was CD8+ T cells sorted from PBMCs, taken 45 days after the yellow fever booster vaccination. These receptor sequences come from a man aged 18 to 29 who received the YFV17D yellow fever vaccine.

This clonotype was recorded many times. The CDR3 here is CASTQSGDVNEQFF. The CDR3 region has the DNA TGTGCCAGCACTCAGTCGGGGGACGTCAATGAGCAGTTCTTC. V gene TRBV28 combines with J gene TRBJ2-1, with D possibly being TRBD2 (6 bases). V was pared by 7 bases and J by 6 bases, with 16 bases between. This CDR3 is 14 amino acids long. The germline gives CDR1 MDHEN, CDR2 SYDVKM. Filled out from reference TRBV28 and TRBJ2-1, the complete variable domain reads DVKVTQSSRYLVKRTGEKVFLECVQDMDHENMFWYRQDPGLGLRLIYFSYDVKMKEKGDIPEGYSVSREKKERFSLILESASTNQTSMYLCASTQSGDVNEQFFGPGTRLTVL.

In its sample, this clonotype was seen a few times. The J gene is TRBJ1-2, the V gene TRBV7-9; D is possibly TRBD1 (5 bases). The germline gives CDR1 SEHNR, CDR2 FQNEAQ (reference sequence). V was pared by 1 base and J by 4 bases, with 22 bases between. CDR3 size: 18 residues. The CDR3: CASSLEARVDRTLYGYTF. In nucleotides, the CDR3 is TGTGCCAGCAGCTTAGAAGCCAGGGTGGACCGGACACTCTATGGCTACACCTTC.

There are many counts of this clonotype. The gene calls are TRBV7-6 and TRBJ2-7; the match to TRBD2 covers 14 bases. Per the germline V gene, CDR1 is SGHVS and CDR2 is FNYEAQ. CDR3 length: 15 residues. J was trimmed by 7 bases and V by 2 bases; bases with no gene match: 4. The CDR3 region has the DNA TGTGCCAGCAGCTTATGGACTAGCGGGGGGCTGGAGCAGTACTTC. Translating it yields CASSLWTSGGLEQYF.

A few counts support this clonotype. The CDR3 nucleotides read TGTGCCAGCAGCATCATGAACACTGAAGCTTTCTTT. Protein: CASSIMNTEAFF. This chain uses TRBV7-8 with TRBJ1-1; unclear D gene. Germline CDR1 reads SGHVS; CDR2 reads FQNEAQ. This CDR3 comprises 12 residues. V lost 5 bases, J lost 0 bases, and 4 bases lay in between.

This clonotype came up many times. V and J are TRBV4-1 and TRBJ2-1; 9 bases map to TRBD2. Germline lookup yields CDR1 MGHRA and CDR2 YSYEKL. With V trimmed by 3 bases and J by 0 bases, 6 bases remained unmatched. The CDR3 has 17 residues. As DNA, the CDR3 is TGCGCCAGCAGCCACCCTAGCGGGGCTAGCTCCTACAATGAGCAGTTCTTC. Its protein is CASSHPSGASSYNEQFF.

This clonotype appeared a few times. V usage is TRBV6-2 or TRBV6-3 and J usage is TRBJ2-3; 11 bases agree with TRBD2. J gave up 1 base and V 2 bases, and 11 bases lay outside the gene matches. The germline V gene encodes CDR1 MNHEY and CDR2 SVGEGT. This CDR3 comprises 19 residues. CDR3: CASSYTPTILAGGTDTQYF. In nucleotides, the CDR3 is TGTGCCAGCAGTTACACGCCGACTATACTAGCGGGGGGCACAGATACGCAGTATTTT.

This clonotype occurred a few times. The chain recombines TRBV7-9 with TRBJ1-3, with unresolved D. This CDR3 has 14 amino acids. Germline CDR1 is SEHNR and CDR2 is FQNEAQ (reference sequence). Trimming left V 4 bases short and J 1 base short, with 8 bases between. The CDR3 is CASSSDASGNTIYF. CDR3 coding DNA: TGTGCCAGCAGCTCGGACGCTTCTGGAAACACCATATATTTT.

This clonotype was observed a handful of times. V gene TRBV5-5 combines with J gene TRBJ2-7, with a tentative D call TRBD1 (7 bases). The V end was cut by 0 bases, the J end by 3 bases, with 13 bases between. This CDR3 comprises 15 residues. Germline V CDR1 and CDR2: SGHKS, YYEKEE (reference sequence). The chain's CDR3 is CASSLVQGDFYEQYV. Written as DNA, the CDR3 is TGTGCCAGCAGCTTGGTGCAGGGGGACTTCTACGAGCAGTACGTC.